The entry below gives a single T cell receptor beta chain sequence along with its context. In the authors' workflow: For nucleated cells, counts were estimated from reference gene primer amplification. Sequencing used immunoSEQ multiplex PCR; TCRdb keeps in-frame clones, though not all of them. That table gives V, J and clone size, and the DNA gave D and trimming. In the table there are 90,000 or so clones, roughly 90% of which are singletons. This sample is part of a study of blood T cell repertoires in COVID-19. Turning to the study itself: Sites across the United States, Italy and Spain contributed samples from acute and convalescent COVID-19. PBMCs, B-cell-depleted T cells, or T cells were the source of the cDNA or gDNA that made up the material.

The CDR3 spans 14 residues. V was cut by 2 bases and J by 7 bases, with 12 bases left in between. The germline V gene encodes CDR1 MNHEY and CDR2 SVGEGT. Seattle cases were enrolled at active infection and followed longitudinally. The rearrangement joins TRBV6-2 or TRBV6-3 to TRBJ1-5, with no clear D. The sequenced sample was peripheral blood. The source is a man aged 60 to 75 with COVID-19, enrolled during active disease. The CDR3 DNA follows: TGTGCCAGCAGTTACATAGGACTCGGGCAGCCCCAGCATTTT. Translation: CASSYIGLGQPQHF.